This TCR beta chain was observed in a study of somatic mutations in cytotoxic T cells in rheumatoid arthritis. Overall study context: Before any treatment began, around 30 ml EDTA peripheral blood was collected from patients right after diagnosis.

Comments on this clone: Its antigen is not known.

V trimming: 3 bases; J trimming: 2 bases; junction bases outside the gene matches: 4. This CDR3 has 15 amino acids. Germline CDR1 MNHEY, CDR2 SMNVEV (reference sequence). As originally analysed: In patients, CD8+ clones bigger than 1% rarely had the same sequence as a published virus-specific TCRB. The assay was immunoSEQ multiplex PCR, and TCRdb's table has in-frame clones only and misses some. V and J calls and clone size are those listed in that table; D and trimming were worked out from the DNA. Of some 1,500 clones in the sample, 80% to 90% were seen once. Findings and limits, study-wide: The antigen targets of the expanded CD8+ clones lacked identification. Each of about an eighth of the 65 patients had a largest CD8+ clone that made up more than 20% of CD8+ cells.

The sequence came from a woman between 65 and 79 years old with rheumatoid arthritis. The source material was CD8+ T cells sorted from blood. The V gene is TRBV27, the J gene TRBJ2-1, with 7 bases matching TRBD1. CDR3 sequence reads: CASSFGQAPYNEQFF. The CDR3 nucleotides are TGTGCCAGCAGTTTTGGACAGGCCCCCTACAATGAGCAGTTCTTC.